One and the same sample provided the 24 T cell receptor beta chains below, sequenced in a study of regulatory T cells in long-lasting Graves disease. With iRepertoire HTBI primers and Arm-PCR of CDR3 regions, TCR beta libraries were built. TCRdb re-called the multiplex PCR reads through MiXCR, storing one row per CDR3 protein. The sample holds around 250,000 distinct CDR3 sequences, about 18% seen once. The time point is: newly diagnosed GD, antithyroid drugs for less than 3 months. There was RNA extracted from PBMCs, and the TCR library was made from it. The material sequenced was peripheral blood mononuclear cells (PBMCs), taken at new diagnosis, from a patient treated with antithyroid drugs. Receptors were obtained from a female donor with Graves disease.

The chain has TRBV5-8 and TRBJ2-5; 9 positions agree with TRBD2. Trimming took 5 bases from V and 3 from J; bases not matched to a gene: 11. The CDR3 is made up of 16 amino acids. Germline CDR1 reads SGHTS; CDR2 reads YDEGEE. The CDR3, as DNA: TGTGCCAGCAGATTAACTCTAGCGGGAAAGAAAGAGACCCAGTACTTC. This sequence encodes CASRLTLAGKKETQYF.

This clonotype has at least ten counts. The gene calls are TRBV30 and TRBJ1-2; no firm D call. V was cut by 0 bases and J by 4 bases, with 6 bases left in between. The germline gives CDR1 GTSNPN, CDR2 SVGIG (reference sequence). The CDR3 loop spans 12 amino acids. The CDR3 sequence is CAWSVSSYGYTF. The CDR3 nucleotides are TGTGCCTGGAGTGTAAGTAGCTATGGCTACACCTTC.

This clonotype was found many times. The gene calls are TRBV11-3 and TRBJ1-2, with D hard to call. Germline V gene sequence: CDR1 SGHNT, CDR2 YENEEA. CDR3 length equals 12 residues. Trimming took 0 bases from V and 8 from J, leaving 7 bases between them. The CDR3 DNA follows: TGTGCCAGCAGCTTAGAGAGGCTGGGCTACACCTTC. The encoded protein is CASSLERLGYTF.

At least ten counts were recorded for this clonotype. This sequence joins TRBV3-1 and TRBJ1-6, with TRBD1 identical over 7 bases. The junction had 5 bases not matched to a gene; V was cut back by 6 bases and J by 6 bases. The CDR3 length is 14 residues. Germline assignment: CDR1 LGHDT and CDR2 YNNKEL (reference sequence). The CDR3 DNA sequence: TGTGCCAGCAGACGCGGGACAGCTAATTCACCCCTCCACTTT. Translated, it gives CASRRGTANSPLHF.

This clonotype was counted a few times. The gene calls are TRBV4-3 and TRBJ2-7; tentatively, D is TRBD2 (6 bases). V lost 3 bases, J lost 4 bases, and 13 bases lay in between. The germline CDR1 and CDR2 sequences are LGHNA and YSLEER. This CDR3 has 14 amino acids. The CDR3 protein is CASSQEGHGYEQYF. In nucleotides, the CDR3 is TGCGCCAGCAGCCAGGAGGGCCACGGGTACGAGCAGTACTTC.

This clonotype appeared many times. The chain carries TRBV18 and TRBJ2-1; 10 bases agree with TRBD2. CDR1 is KGHSH and CDR2 is LQKENI in the germline V gene. This CDR3 spans 16 amino acids. The V and J ends lost 0 bases and 4 bases, in that order; junction bases with no gene match: 3. CDR3 bases: TGTGCCAGCTCACCACCGCTAGCGGGGGTGTACAATGAGCAGTTCTTC. It codes for CASSPPLAGVYNEQFF. Supplemented by reference TRBV18 and TRBJ2-1, the full variable domain reads NAGVMQNPRHLVRRRGQEARLRCSPMKGHSHVYWYRQLPEEGLKFMVYLQKENIIDESGMPKERFSAEFPKEGPSILRIQQVVRGDSAAYFCASSPPLAGVYNEQFFGPGTRLTVL.

The genes are TRBV5-1 and TRBJ1-1; no firm D call. This CDR3 region has 12 residues. CDR1 and CDR2 (germline): SGHRS, YFSETQ. The V and J ends lost 3 bases and 9 bases respectively, with 12 bases between them. The CDR3 reads CASSSEPTKAFF. In DNA, the CDR3 is TGCGCCAGCAGCTCGGAACCCACGAAAGCTTTCTTT. Full variable domain (rest looked up from reference TRBV5-1 and TRBJ1-1): KAGVTQTPRYLIKTRGQQVTLSCSPISGHRSVSWYQQTPGQGLQFLFEYFSETQRNKGNFPGRFSGRQFSNSRSEMNVSTLELGDSALYLCASSSEPTKAFFGQGTRLTVV.

As DNA, the CDR3 is TGTGCCAGCAGCTTACGGGGGGAGGTTGGTATCACTGAAGCTTTCTTT. Translating gives CASSLRGEVGITEAFF. The rearrangement links TRBV7-9 to TRBJ1-1, with D tentatively TRBD1 (5 bases). V lost 2 bases, J lost 4 bases, and 17 bases lay in between. The CDR3 loop spans 16 amino acids. Germline V CDR1 and CDR2: SEHNR, FQNEAQ (reference sequence).

This clonotype was seen ten or more times. The chain is built from TRBV27 and TRBJ1-1, with TRBD1 as a possible D gene (5 bases). This CDR3 region has 14 residues. Germline V lookup: CDR1 MNHEY, CDR2 SMNVEV (reference sequence). Trimming took 5 bases from V and 5 from J, leaving 15 bases between them. The CDR3 DNA reads TGTGCCAGCAGTGGCGGGACGCTGGGGACTGAAGCTTTCTTT. Protein sequence: CASSGGTLGTEAFF.

This clonotype has just a few counts. V is TRBV19 and J is TRBJ2-3; 8 nucleotides agree with TRBD1. CDR1 and CDR2 from the germline V gene are LNHDA and SQIVND (reference sequence). The V segment lost 3 bases and the J segment 4 bases; nucleotides outside the gene matches: 3. The CDR3 covers 14 residues. The CDR3 nucleotides are TGTGCCAGTAGTATGGACAGGGTATCAGATACGCAGTATTTT. This gives the protein CASSMDRVSDTQYF.

In this sample, this clonotype turned up many times. The chain uses TRBV10-3 and TRBJ2-7, with unresolved D. Germline V CDR1 and CDR2: ENHRY, SYGVKD. V lost 0 bases and J lost 3, with 3 bases in between. The CDR3 runs 12 residues. The chain's CDR3 is CAISESGYEQYF. The CDR3 DNA sequence: TGTGCCATCAGTGAGTCAGGCTACGAGCAGTACTTC.

Many counts were recorded for this clonotype. V gene TRBV10-2 combines with J gene TRBJ2-5; D remains unclear. Trimming stripped 2 bases from V and 4 bases from J, with 11 bases between. The germline V gene has CDR1 WSHSY and CDR2 SAAADI. This CDR3 has 14 amino acids. The chain's CDR3 is CASSESGIRETQYF. CDR3 nucleotides: TGCGCCAGCAGTGAGAGTGGTATTCGAGAGACCCAGTACTTC.

As concerns this clonotype: This clone may be a read error of a much larger clone one base away. For the CDR3, the DNA is TGTGCCAGCAGTTACCGGCAGGACCCCGCCATCGACTTC. It specifies CASSYRQDPAIDF. This chain uses TRBV6-2 or TRBV6-3 with TRBJ2-1; D uncertain. The CDR3 has 13 amino acids. From germline, CDR1 is MNHEY and CDR2 SVGEGT.

This clonotype has at least ten counts. The genes are TRBV6-9 and TRBJ1-1; tentatively, D is TRBD1 (6 bases). Trimming took off 3 bases at V and 7 bases at J, with 15 bases between the two ends. Germline CDR1 is MNHGY and CDR2 is SVAAGI. CDR3 length: 14 amino acids. In DNA form, the CDR3 reads TGTGCCAGCAGTTACCGCGGACAGATAGATGAAGCTTTCTTT. Its protein is CASSYRGQIDEAFF.

This clonotype is termed medium-sized. This chain links TRBV5-1 with TRBJ2-3; TRBD2 aligns across 11 bases. Trimming took 1 base from V and 4 from J; bases not matched to a gene: 2. From germline, CDR1 is SGHRS and CDR2 YFSETQ. The CDR3 runs to 15 residues. The CDR3 protein is CASSLTSGRADTQYF. CDR3 nucleotide sequence: TGCGCCAGCAGCTTGACTAGCGGGAGAGCAGATACGCAGTATTTT.

The rearrangement uses TRBV27 and TRBJ2-3, with D unclear. V lost 10 bases and J lost 4, with 12 bases in between. Per germline, CDR1 MNHEY and CDR2 SMNVEV (reference sequence). The CDR3 runs to 12 residues. CDR3 DNA sequence: TGTGCCACTTCAGGAGTCTCAGATACGCAGTATTTT. Its translation: CATSGVSDTQYF.

This clonotype has a count of ten or more. The chain links TRBV3-1 to TRBJ2-1; D unresolved. The CDR3 totals 11 residues. V gave up 5 bases and J gave up 2 bases, with 1 base separating them. Germline V gene lookup returns CDR1 LGHDT and CDR2 YNNKEL (reference sequence). The CDR3 protein is CASSTYNEQFF. For the CDR3, the DNA is TGTGCCAGCAGCACCTACAATGAGCAGTTCTTC.

There are many counts of this clonotype. The CDR3: CASSLESYEQYF. In nucleotides, the CDR3 is TGTGCCAGCAGCTTAGAGTCCTACGAGCAGTACTTC. The chain has TRBV13 and TRBJ2-7; D unresolved. Trimming left V 1 base short and J 1 base short, with 2 bases between. The CDR3 length is 12 residues. The germline V gene has CDR1 PRHDT and CDR2 FYEKMQ (reference sequence).

This clonotype was recorded many times. CDR3 region: CSARDPKRVTEAFF. Written as DNA, the CDR3 is TGCAGTGCTAGAGATCCGAAGAGGGTCACTGAAGCTTTCTTT. The chain joins TRBV20-1 to TRBJ1-1; D uncertain. Trimming stripped 0 bases from V and 4 bases from J, with 12 bases between. This CDR3 has 14 residues. Germline CDR1 reads DFQATT; CDR2 reads SNEGSKA (reference sequence).

This clonotype has a count of ten or more. The rearrangement uses TRBV20-1 and TRBJ2-1; 11 bases agree with TRBD1. The CDR3 sequence is 16 residues long. Germline CDR1 is DFQATT and CDR2 is SNEGSKA (reference sequence). J was trimmed by 4 bases and V by 0 bases; bases with no gene match: 5. CDR3 in amino acids: CSAREGQGAKYNEQFF. CDR3 bases: TGCAGTGCTAGAGAAGGACAGGGGGCCAAGTACAATGAGCAGTTCTTC.

A remark on this clonotype: A single base is all that separates this from a far larger clone, so a read error is likely. V is TRBV20-1 and J is TRBJ2-5; 8 bases agree with TRBD2. The CDR3 consists of 17 residues. Germline V CDR1 and CDR2: DFQATT, SNEGSKA (reference sequence). As DNA, the CDR3 is TGCAGTGCTAGAGTGGTAGCGGGAAAGGGTCCCTACAATGAGCAGTCCTTC. The encoded protein is CSARVVAGKGPYNEQSF.

This clonotype came up many times. The V and J genes are TRBV20-1 and TRBJ1-2; tentatively, D is TRBD1 (5 bases). Trimming left V 1 base short and J 5 bases short, with 14 bases between. CDR1 and CDR2 (germline): DFQATT, SNEGSKA (reference sequence). CDR3 length equals 14 residues. DNA for the CDR3: TGCAGTGCTAGAGGCGGGACGGCGACGTATGGCTACACCTTC. This codes for CSARGGTATYGYTF.

This clonotype was detected ten times or more. This CDR3 reads CASRTGADEKLFF. As DNA, the CDR3 is TGTGCCAGCAGGACAGGAGCTGATGAAAAACTGTTTTTT. The chain joins TRBV25-1 to TRBJ1-4, with D maybe TRBD1 (6 bases). Germline V gene sequence: CDR1 MGHDK, CDR2 SYGVNS. This CDR3 spans 13 amino acids. V gave up 6 bases and J gave up 6 bases, with 11 bases separating them.

This clonotype was counted a few times. The chain employs TRBV4-3 and TRBJ1-2; D may be TRBD1 (6 bases). Germline V gene sequence: CDR1 LGHNA, CDR2 YSLEER. V shed 0 bases and J shed 2 bases, with 10 bases lying between them. This CDR3 comprises 15 residues. The CDR3 DNA reads as TGCGCCAGCAGCCAAGAAAACAGGGTGAACTATGGCTACACCTTC. Amino acids: CASSQENRVNYGYTF.